This TCR beta chain came from a study of blood T cell repertoires in COVID-19. For the study at large: Donors in the United States, Italy and Spain gave samples during acute or convalescent COVID-19. The cDNA or gDNA used as material had been derived from T cells, B-cell-depleted T cells, or PBMCs.

As handled by the study authors: Nucleated cell number was recorded as an estimate derived from reference gene primer amplification. Libraries were prepared by immunoSEQ multiplex PCR; TCRdb keeps only in-frame clonotypes and omits some of them. V, J and clone size were drawn from that table, and D and trimming were deduced from the DNA. The sample holds 120,000 to 150,000 clones, over 80% seen once. Remarks on this clone: This CDR3 is also generated by other DNA sequences in the sample.

CDR1 is MNHEY and CDR2 is SVGAGI in the germline V gene. CDR3 length: 13 amino acids. V was trimmed by 2 bases and J by 2 bases, leaving 6 bases between them. This chain links TRBV6-5 with TRBJ1-1; no clear D gene. This clonotype was sampled from a woman older than 75 with acute or convalescent COVID-19. The sequenced material came from peripheral blood. CDR3 nucleotides: TGTGCCAGCAGTTACACCAGAAACACTGAAGCTTTCTTT. It is translated as CASSYTRNTEAFF.